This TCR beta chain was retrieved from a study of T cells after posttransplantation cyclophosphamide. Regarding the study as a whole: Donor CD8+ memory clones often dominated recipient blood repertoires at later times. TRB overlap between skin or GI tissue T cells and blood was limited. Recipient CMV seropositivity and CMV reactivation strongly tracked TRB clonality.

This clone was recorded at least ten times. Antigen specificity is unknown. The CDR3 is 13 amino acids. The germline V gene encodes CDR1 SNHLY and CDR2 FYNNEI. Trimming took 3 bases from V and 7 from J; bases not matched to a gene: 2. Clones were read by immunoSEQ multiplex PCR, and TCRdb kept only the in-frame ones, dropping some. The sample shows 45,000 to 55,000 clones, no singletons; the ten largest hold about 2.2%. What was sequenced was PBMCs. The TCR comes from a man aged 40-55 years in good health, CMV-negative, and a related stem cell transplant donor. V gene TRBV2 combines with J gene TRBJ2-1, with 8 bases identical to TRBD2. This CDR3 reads CASSDERENEQFF. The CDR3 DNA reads TGTGCCAGCAGTGACGAGCGGGAGAATGAGCAGTTCTTC.